Below, 21 T cell receptor beta chains from the same sample are listed, as sequenced in a study of CXCR3-negative and CXCR3-positive naive CD8 T cells. The antigens of these receptors remain unknown. Overall study results and limits: The TRB CDR3s that CXCR3-positive naive cells carried were more hydrophobic than those of CXCR3-negative naive cells.

The TRB cDNA libraries were prepared by 5' RACE with UMI labels. Following a re-call of the 5' RACE reads, TCRdb has one entry per CDR3 protein and lacks DNA. In total, the table holds over 150,000 distinct CDR3 sequences. What was sequenced was naive CXCR3+ CD8+ T cells from blood. As for subset: CD45RO-CCR7+CD27+CD95- naive CD8+ T cells expressing CXCR3 (TNR3+). These receptors were obtained from a human donor in good health. Some clones in this sample may be carry-over from other donors' samples.

The J gene is TRBJ2-5, the V gene TRBV7-9. The CDR3 sequence is 14 residues long. Germline CDR1 reads SEHNR; CDR2 reads FQNEAQ (reference sequence). The chain's CDR3 is CASRNTGYQETQYF.

The chain combines TRBV6-5 with TRBJ1-5. Germline CDR1 MNHEY, CDR2 SVGAGI. The length of the CDR3 is 13 residues. Here the CDR3 reads CASSYGSNQPQHF.

V usage is TRBV2 and J usage is TRBJ2-5; TCRdb's D call of TRBD1 is untestable without DNA. The V gene's germline CDR1 is SNHLY and CDR2 FYNNEI. This CDR3 spans 16 amino acids. The CDR3 protein is CASSEADRKEEETQYF.

V gene TRBV12-3 or TRBV12-4 combines with J gene TRBJ2-5. CDR3 length: 15 amino acids. This CDR3 reads CASSFSFENQETQYF.

The genes are TRBV6-6 and TRBJ2-5; TCRdb designates TRBD2, a call that cannot be tested without DNA. CDR1 MNHNY and CDR2 SVGAGI come from the germline V gene (reference sequence). The CDR3 loop spans 12 amino acids. The CDR3 spells CASREGRETQYF.

The V and J genes are TRBV10-2 and TRBJ2-5. The CDR3 covers 13 residues. The germline V gene has CDR1 WSHSY and CDR2 SAAADI. The chain's CDR3 is CASSVGREETQYF.

V gene TRBV27 combines with J gene TRBJ2-7; TCRdb names TRBD1, which stays unverified in the absence of DNA. The length of the CDR3 is 17 residues. The germline gives CDR1 MNHEY, CDR2 SMNVEV (reference sequence). The CDR3 is CASSLSGGGGSRYEQYF.

This chain connects TRBV4-2 to TRBJ2-1; TCRdb's D call of TRBD2 is untestable without DNA. The germline CDR1 and CDR2 sequences are LGHNA and YNFKEQ. This CDR3 contains 14 residues. The CDR3 protein is CDSTNNPSVDEQFF.

The V call is TRBV13, the J call TRBJ1-1; TCRdb returns TRBD1, unconfirmable since there is no DNA. The CDR3 has 12 amino acids. Germline CDR1 is PRHDT and CDR2 is FYEKMQ (reference sequence). The CDR3 spells CASRESYTEAFF.

CDR3 in amino acids: CASTLTGNTEAFF. The V gene is TRBV19, the J gene TRBJ1-1; TCRdb lists TRBD1, though no DNA is available to test this call. The germline V gene encodes CDR1 LNHDA and CDR2 SQIVND (reference sequence). This CDR3 contains 13 residues.

This chain joins TRBV9 and TRBJ2-4; TCRdb calls TRBD2, which cannot be checked without DNA. Germline V gene data show CDR1 as SGDLS and CDR2 as YYNGEE. There are 14 residues in the CDR3. CDR3 amino acids: CASSVVGGEDIQYF. Looking up the rest from reference TRBV9 and TRBJ2-4 gives the full variable domain: DSGVTQTPKHLITATGQRVTLRCSPRSGDLSVYWYQQSLDQGLQFLIQYYNGEERAKGNILERFSAQQFPDLHSELNLSSLELGDSALYFCASSVVGGEDIQYFGAGTRLSVL.

This chain connects TRBV7-9 to TRBJ1-1. The CDR3 totals 14 residues. Germline V lookup: CDR1 SEHNR, CDR2 FQNEAQ (reference sequence). This CDR3 reads CASSSTDMGTEAFF.

This chain uses TRBV5-1 with TRBJ2-2; without DNA, the TCRdb call of TRBD1 cannot be checked. The CDR3 spans 18 residues. Germline V gene sequence: CDR1 SGHRS, CDR2 YFSETQ. CDR3 protein: CASSRFGAGQGRTGELSF.

The rearrangement joins TRBV20-1 to TRBJ1-2; the TCRdb D gene call, TRBD1, has no DNA to confirm it. The CDR3 loop spans 15 amino acids. Germline CDR1 is DFQATT and CDR2 is SNEGSKA (reference sequence). The CDR3 spells CSARALPPGTYGYTF.

The chain is built from TRBV2 and TRBJ2-7; TCRdb lists TRBD2, though no DNA is available to test this call. Germline-derived CDR1 and CDR2 are SNHLY and FYNNEI. The CDR3 consists of 17 residues. Here the CDR3 reads CASSEGTSGGPGYEQYF.

The gene calls are TRBV6-1 and TRBJ2-2; TCRdb's D gene call, TRBD2, goes unchecked for lack of DNA. The V gene's germline CDR1 is MNHNS and CDR2 SASEGT. The length of the CDR3 is 15 residues. The chain's CDR3 is CASSLGGGPAGELFF.

The chain employs TRBV29-1 and TRBJ2-3. This CDR3 comprises 12 residues. Germline-derived CDR1 and CDR2 are SQVTM and ANQGSEA. This chain's CDR3 is CSLLDRTDTQYF.

The rearrangement links TRBV12-3 or TRBV12-4 to TRBJ2-2. This CDR3 is built from 15 residues. The CDR3 sequence is CASSPDQLNTGELFF.

The CDR3 is CASRAPGTSGEETQYF. The chain uses TRBV2 and TRBJ2-5; TCRdb lists TRBD2, though no DNA is available to test this call. Germline CDR1 SNHLY, CDR2 FYNNEI. The CDR3 extends over 16 amino acids.

The V and J genes are TRBV7-6 and TRBJ2-3; no DNA is available, so the TRBD1 call from TCRdb remains unchecked. The germline V gene has CDR1 SGHVS and CDR2 FNYEAQ. The CDR3 spans 14 residues. CDR3 protein: CASSTGAATDTQYF.

The chain uses TRBV3-1 and TRBJ2-2; TCRdb selects TRBD2, and the lack of DNA leaves this call unchecked. The CDR3 runs 17 residues. Germline CDR1 reads LGHDT; CDR2 reads YNNKEL (reference sequence). The CDR3 is CASSQGPLAGDTGELFF. Supplemented by reference TRBV3-1 and TRBJ2-2, the full variable domain reads DTAVSQTPKYLVTQMGNDKSIKCEQNLGHDTMYWYKQDSKKFLKIMFSYNNKELIINETVPNRFSPKSPDKAHLNLHINSLELGDSAVYFCASSQGPLAGDTGELFFGEGSRLTVL.